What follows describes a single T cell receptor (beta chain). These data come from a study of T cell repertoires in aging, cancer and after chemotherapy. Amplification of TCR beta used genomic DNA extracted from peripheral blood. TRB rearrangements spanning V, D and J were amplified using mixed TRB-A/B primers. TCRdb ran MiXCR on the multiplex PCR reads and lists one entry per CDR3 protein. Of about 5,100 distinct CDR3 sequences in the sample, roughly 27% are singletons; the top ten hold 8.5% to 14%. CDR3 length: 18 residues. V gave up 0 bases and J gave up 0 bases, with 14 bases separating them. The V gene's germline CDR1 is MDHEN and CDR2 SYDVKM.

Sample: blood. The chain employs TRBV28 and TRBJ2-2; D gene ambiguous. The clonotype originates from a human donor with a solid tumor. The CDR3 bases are TGTGCCAGCAGTTTATGGAACTTTGGGAAAGCGAACACCGGGGAGCTGTTTTTT. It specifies CASSLWNFGKANTGELFF.